The source of this TCR beta chain is a study of blood T cell repertoires in COVID-19. Overall study: The origin of the acute and convalescent COVID-19 samples was the United States, Italy and Spain.

V gave up 2 bases and J gave up 5 bases, with 10 bases separating them. The CDR3 contains 14 residues. Germline-derived CDR1 and CDR2 are MGHRA and YSYEKL. In the source study's methods: How many nucleated cells were present was estimated from reference gene primer amplification. The assay was immunoSEQ multiplex PCR, and TCRdb's table has in-frame clones only and misses some. V and J calls and clone size come straight from that table; D and trimming were deduced from the DNA. The table has more than 150,000 clones, under 85% seen once. The rearrangement uses TRBV4-1 and TRBJ2-1; tentative D call: TRBD2 (6 bases). This clonotype originated in a man between 60 and 75 years old with active or convalescent COVID-19. The sequenced sample was peripheral blood. The CDR3 protein is CASSQRGGHNEQFF. The CDR3 bases are TGCGCCAGCAGCCAAAGGGGAGGTCACAATGAGCAGTTCTTC.